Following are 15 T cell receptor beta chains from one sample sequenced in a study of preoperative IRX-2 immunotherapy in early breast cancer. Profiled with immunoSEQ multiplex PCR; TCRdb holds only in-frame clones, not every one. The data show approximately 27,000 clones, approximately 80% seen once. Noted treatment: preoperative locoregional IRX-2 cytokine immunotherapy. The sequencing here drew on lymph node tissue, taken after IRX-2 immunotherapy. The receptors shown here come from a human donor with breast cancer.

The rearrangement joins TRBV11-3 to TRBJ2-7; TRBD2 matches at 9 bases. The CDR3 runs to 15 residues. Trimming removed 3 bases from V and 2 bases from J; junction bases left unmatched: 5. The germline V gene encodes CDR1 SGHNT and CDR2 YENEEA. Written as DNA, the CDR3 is TGTGCCAGCAGCTTGGAGGCTAGCGGGGCCTACGAGCAGTACTTC. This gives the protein CASSLEASGAYEQYF.

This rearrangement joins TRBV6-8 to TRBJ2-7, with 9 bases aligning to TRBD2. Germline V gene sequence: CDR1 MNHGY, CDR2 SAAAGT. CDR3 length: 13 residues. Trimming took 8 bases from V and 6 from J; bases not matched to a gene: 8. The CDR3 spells CASRASGVVEQYV. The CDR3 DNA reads TGTGCCAGCCGCGCTAGCGGGGTTGTCGAGCAGTACGTC.

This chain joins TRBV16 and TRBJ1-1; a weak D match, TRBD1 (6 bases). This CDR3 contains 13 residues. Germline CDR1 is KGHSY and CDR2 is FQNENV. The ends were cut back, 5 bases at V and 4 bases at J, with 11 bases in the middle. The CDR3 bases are TGTGCCAGCAGCTCTCAGGGGACCACTGAAGCTTTCTTT. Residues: CASSSQGTTEAFF.

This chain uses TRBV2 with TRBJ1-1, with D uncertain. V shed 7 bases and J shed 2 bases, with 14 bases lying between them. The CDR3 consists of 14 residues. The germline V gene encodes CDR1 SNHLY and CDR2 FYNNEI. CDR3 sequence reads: CASTLRAENTEAFF. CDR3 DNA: TGTGCCAGCACCCTCCGGGCAGAAAACACTGAAGCTTTCTTT.

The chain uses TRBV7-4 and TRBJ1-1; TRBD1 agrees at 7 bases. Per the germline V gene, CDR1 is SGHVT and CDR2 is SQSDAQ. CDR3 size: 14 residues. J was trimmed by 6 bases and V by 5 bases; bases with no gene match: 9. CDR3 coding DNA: TGTGCCAGCAGCGCGACAGGGCGCTATCCTGAAGCTTTCTTT. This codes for CASSATGRYPEAFF.

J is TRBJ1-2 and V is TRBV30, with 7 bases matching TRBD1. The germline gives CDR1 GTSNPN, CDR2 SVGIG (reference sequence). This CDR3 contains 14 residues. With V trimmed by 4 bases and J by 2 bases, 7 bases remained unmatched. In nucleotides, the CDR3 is TGTGCCTGGACAAGACAGGGAGCCAACTATGGCTACACCTTC. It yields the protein CAWTRQGANYGYTF. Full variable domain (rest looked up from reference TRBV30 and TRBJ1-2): SQTIHQWPATLVQPVGSPLSLECTVEGTSNPNLYWYRQAAGRGLQLLFYSVGIGQISSEVPQNLSASRPQDRQFILSSKKLLLSDSGFYLCAWTRQGANYGYTFGSGTRLTVV.

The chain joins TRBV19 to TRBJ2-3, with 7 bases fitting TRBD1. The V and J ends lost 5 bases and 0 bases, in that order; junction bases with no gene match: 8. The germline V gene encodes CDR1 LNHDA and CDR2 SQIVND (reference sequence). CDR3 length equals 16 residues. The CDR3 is CASSPRTGWSTDTQYF. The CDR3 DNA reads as TGTGCCAGTAGTCCCCGGACAGGCTGGAGCACAGATACGCAGTATTTT. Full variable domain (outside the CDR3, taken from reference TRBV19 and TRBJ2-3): DGGITQSPKYLFRKEGQNVTLSCEQNLNHDAMYWYRQDPGQGLRLIYYSQIVNDFQKGDIAEGYSVSREKKESFPLTVTSAQKNPTAFYLCASSPRTGWSTDTQYFGPGTRLTVL.

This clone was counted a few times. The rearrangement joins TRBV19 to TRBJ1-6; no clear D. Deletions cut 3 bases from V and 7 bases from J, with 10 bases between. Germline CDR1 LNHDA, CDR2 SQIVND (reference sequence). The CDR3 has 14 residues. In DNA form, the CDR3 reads TGTGCCAGTAGTATCCCCGGACGGAATTCACCCCTCCACTTT. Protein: CASSIPGRNSPLHF.

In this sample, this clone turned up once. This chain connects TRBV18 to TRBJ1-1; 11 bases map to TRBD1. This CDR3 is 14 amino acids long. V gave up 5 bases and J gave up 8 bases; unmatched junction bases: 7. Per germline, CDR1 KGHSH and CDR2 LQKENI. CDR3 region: CASSSTGTGGEAFF. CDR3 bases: TGTGCCAGCTCATCTACCGGGACAGGGGGGGAAGCTTTCTTT.

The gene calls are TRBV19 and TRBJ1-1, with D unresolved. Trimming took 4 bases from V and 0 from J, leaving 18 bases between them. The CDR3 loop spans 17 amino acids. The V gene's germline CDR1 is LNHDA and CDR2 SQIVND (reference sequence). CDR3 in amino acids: CASSKDHRARMNTEAFF. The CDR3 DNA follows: TGTGCCAGTAGTAAGGACCATAGGGCAAGAATGAACACTGAAGCTTTCTTT.

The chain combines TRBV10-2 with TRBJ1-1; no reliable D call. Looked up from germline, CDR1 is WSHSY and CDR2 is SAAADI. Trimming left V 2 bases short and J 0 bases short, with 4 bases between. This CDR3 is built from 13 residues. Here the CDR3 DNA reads TGCGCCAGCAGTGAGACGTTGAACACTGAAGCTTTCTTT. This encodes CASSETLNTEAFF.

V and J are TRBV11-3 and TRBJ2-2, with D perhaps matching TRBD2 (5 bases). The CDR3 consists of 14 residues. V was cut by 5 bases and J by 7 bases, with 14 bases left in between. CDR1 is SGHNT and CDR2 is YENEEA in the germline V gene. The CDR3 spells CASSRLVRGGELFF. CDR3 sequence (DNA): TGTGCCAGCAGCCGACTGGTCCGGGGCGGGGAGCTGTTTTTT.

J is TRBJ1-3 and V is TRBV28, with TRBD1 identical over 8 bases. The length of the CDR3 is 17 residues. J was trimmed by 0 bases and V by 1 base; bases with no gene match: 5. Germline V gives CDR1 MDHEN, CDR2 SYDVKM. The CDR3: CASSLLGTGPSGNTIYF. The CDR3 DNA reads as TGTGCCAGCAGTTTATTGGGGACAGGTCCCTCTGGAAACACCATATATTTT.

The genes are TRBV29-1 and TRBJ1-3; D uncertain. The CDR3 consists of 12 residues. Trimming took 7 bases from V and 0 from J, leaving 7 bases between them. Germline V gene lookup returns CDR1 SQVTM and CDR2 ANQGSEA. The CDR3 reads CSAGSSGNTIYF. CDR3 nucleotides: TGCAGCGCCGGTAGCTCTGGAAACACCATATATTTT.

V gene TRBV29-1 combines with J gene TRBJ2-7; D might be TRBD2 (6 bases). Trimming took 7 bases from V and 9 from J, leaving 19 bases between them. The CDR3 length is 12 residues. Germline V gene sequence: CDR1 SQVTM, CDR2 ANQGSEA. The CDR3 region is CSAGGQGSGQYV. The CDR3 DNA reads TGCAGCGCCGGAGGGCAGGGTTCGGGGCAGTACGTC.